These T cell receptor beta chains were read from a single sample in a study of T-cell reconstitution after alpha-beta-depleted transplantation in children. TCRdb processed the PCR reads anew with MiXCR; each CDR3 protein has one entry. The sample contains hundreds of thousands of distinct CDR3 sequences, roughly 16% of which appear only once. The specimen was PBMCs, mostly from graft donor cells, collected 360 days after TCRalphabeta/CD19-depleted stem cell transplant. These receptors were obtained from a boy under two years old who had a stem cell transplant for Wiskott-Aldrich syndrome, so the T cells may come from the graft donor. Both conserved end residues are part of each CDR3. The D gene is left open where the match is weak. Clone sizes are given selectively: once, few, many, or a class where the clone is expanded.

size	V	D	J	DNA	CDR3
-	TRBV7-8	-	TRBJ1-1	TGTGCCAGCAGCTTACAGGGAAGCGTAGGCACTGAAGCTTTCTTT	CASSLQGSVGTEAFF
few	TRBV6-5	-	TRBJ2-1	TGTGCCAGCAGTTATAACTCTAAAGGAAGGAATGAGCAGTTCTTC	CASSYNSKGRNEQFF
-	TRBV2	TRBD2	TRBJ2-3	TGTGCCAGCAGTGTTCGACTAGCGGTTGATACGCAGTATTTT	CASSVRLAVDTQYF
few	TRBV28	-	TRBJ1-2	TGTGCCAGCAGTTTCGGCAGGAAGGGCTATGGCTACACCTTC	CASSFGRKGYGYTF
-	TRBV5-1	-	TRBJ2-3	TGCGCCAGCAGCTTGTCCCTTGGTCATACGCAGTATTTT	CASSLSLGHTQYF
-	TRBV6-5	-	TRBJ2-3	TGTGCCAGCAGTTCTTACTCCAGAGCGGTTTTAGGGACAGATACGCAGTATTTT	CASSSYSRAVLGTDTQYF
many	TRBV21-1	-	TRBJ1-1	TGTGCCAGCAGCAAAGCTGGAGACAGAATCTTAGGCACTGAAGCTTTCTTT	CASSKAGDRILGTEAFF
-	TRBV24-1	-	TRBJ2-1	TGTGCCACCAGCACAGAGGTACAGGGACACCACAATGAGCAGTTCTTC	CATSTEVQGHHNEQFF
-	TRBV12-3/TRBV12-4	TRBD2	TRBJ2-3	TGTGCCAGCAGTCCCAGCGGGATTCTGTATACGCAGTATTTT	CASSPSGILYTQYF
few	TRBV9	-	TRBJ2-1	TGTGCCAGCAGCTTAACTAGCCTGGGAGTCAATGAGCAGTTCTTC	CASSLTSLGVNEQFF
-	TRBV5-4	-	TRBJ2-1	TGTGCCAGCAGCTCTGGGGTCCACGACAATGAGCAGTTCTTC	CASSSGVHDNEQFF
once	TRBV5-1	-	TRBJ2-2	TGCGCCAGCAGGCGGGCGGGGTCGAACACCGGGGAGCTGTTTTTT	CASRRAGSNTGELFF